What follows describes a single T cell receptor (beta chain). The sample comes from a study of OX40 agonist ivuxolimab in advanced cancers. This CDR3 comprises 15 residues. V was pared by 1 base and J by 10 bases, with 10 bases of the junction left unmatched. Per germline, CDR1 SGDLS and CDR2 YYNGEE. Only in-frame clones appear in the TCRdb table, and some are missing; sequencing was by immunoSEQ multiplex PCR. Of around 84,000 clones in the sample, approximately 80% were seen once. This TCR derives from an adult with an advanced solid tumor such as melanoma, head and neck, liver or kidney cancer. Source: CD4+ or CD8+ T cells sorted from blood, taken in a trial of the OX40 agonist ivuxolimab. J is TRBJ2-1 and V is TRBV9, with 8 bases fitting TRBD2. This CDR3 is CASSVRRAGESEQFF. CDR3 DNA sequence: TGTGCCAGCAGCGTACGCCGAGCGGGAGAGAGCGAGCAGTTCTTC.